The clone carrying this TCR beta chain occurred a few times. Antigen: not known. CDR3 size: 14 residues. With 5 bases clipped from V and 2 bases from J, the junction kept 5 bases outside the gene matches. The germline V gene encodes CDR1 DFQATT and CDR2 SNEGSKA (reference sequence). These data come from a study of blood T cells in healthy people across ages. Overall study results and limits: The study found TCR beta diversity correlated strongly with naive T cell percentage.

Primed by a sample-barcoded 5' primer and a J-beta primer mix, a second PCR proceeded for 7 to 11 cycles. TCRdb analysed the 5' RACE reads with MiXCR anew, one entry per CDR3 protein. The data show about 1.7 million distinct CDR3 sequences, with 28% seen just once and over 7% held by the top ten. The V gene is TRBV20-1, the J gene TRBJ2-7, with 11 bases fitting TRBD2. The receptor comes from a woman in her 30s in good health. Material for sequencing was blood. CDR3 nucleotides: TGCAGTGCTTCTAGCGGGGGGCCTACCTACGAGCAGTACTTC. It encodes CSASSGGPTYEQYF.